The following is a T cell receptor (beta chain) sequence with its context. In the original analysis: How many nucleated cells were present was estimated from reference gene primer amplification. The assay was immunoSEQ multiplex PCR, and TCRdb's table has in-frame clones only and misses some. The V and J calls and clone size are taken from that table; D and trimming were inferred from the DNA. The sample shows around 60,000 clones, approximately 81% of them seen only once. The Seattle patients joined while their infection was active and were tracked longitudinally afterward. The data belong to a study of blood T cell repertoires in COVID-19. Study-level information: The cDNA or gDNA used as material had been derived from T cells, B-cell-depleted T cells, or PBMCs.

This TCR was recovered from a man aged 55-75 years with COVID-19, enrolled during active disease. Material: peripheral blood.

The CDR3 nucleotides are TGTGCCACCAGTGATTTGACCAACTATGAGCAGTTCTTC. Translating it yields CATSDLTNYEQFF. The V gene is TRBV24-1, the J gene TRBJ2-1, with no clear D. CDR3 length equals 13 residues. V was pared by 0 bases and J by 8 bases, with 7 bases between. The germline CDR1 and CDR2 sequences are KGHDR and SFDVKD.